Below are 24 T cell receptor beta chains sequenced from a single sample in a study of T-cell memory formation after mild COVID-19. TCRdb used MiXCR to reprocess the 5' RACE reads, holding one entry per CDR3 protein. The data show under 650,000 distinct CDR3 sequences, with roughly 18% seen just once and 12% held by the top ten. Source material: PBMCs or a T cell subset sorted from them (not recorded which). The receptors derive from an adult woman who had mild COVID-19 (a few samples of this study predate the infection). Cell type and time point are not known.

A word on this clonotype: One junction end does not reproduce the germline sequence, and a read error may be involved. This chain uses TRBV7-7 with TRBJ1-2; possible D gene TRBD1, 5 bases. The CDR3 consists of 16 residues. Per germline, CDR1 SSHAT and CDR2 FNYEAQ (reference sequence). CDR3 nucleotide sequence: TGTGCTAGCAGCTTAAGACCGGGGCGACAAGTATATGGCTACACCTTC. It specifies CASSLRPGRQVYGYTF. The variable domain in full, with the rest retrieved from reference TRBV7-7 and TRBJ1-2, is GAGVSQSPRYKVTKRGQDVTLRCDPISSHATLYWYQQALGQGPEFLTYFNYEAQPDKSGLPSDRFSAERPEGSISTLTIQRTEQRDSAMYRCASSLRPGRQVYGYTFGSGTRLTVV.

The genes are TRBV12-3 or TRBV12-4 and TRBJ2-7, with D perhaps given as TRBD1 or TRBD2 (5 bases each). This CDR3 is 12 amino acids long. Trimming left V 6 bases short and J 3 bases short, with 9 bases between. The CDR3 loop is CASSGANYEQYF. CDR3 in DNA: TGTGCCAGCAGCGGGGCTAACTACGAGCAGTACTTC.

V and J are TRBV27 and TRBJ2-7, with a weak D call TRBD2 (6 bases). Germline V gives CDR1 MNHEY, CDR2 SMNVEV (reference sequence). This CDR3 comprises 15 residues. Trimming pared 2 bases from V and 4 bases from J, leaving 15 bases between. The CDR3 loop reads CASSLPGLEPYEQYF. The DNA for the CDR3 is TGTGCCAGCAGTTTACCGGGACTGGAGCCTTACGAGCAGTACTTC.

The chain joins TRBV6-6 to TRBJ1-1; D is ambiguous. The germline V gene has CDR1 MNHNY and CDR2 SVGAGI (reference sequence). CDR3 length equals 13 residues. With 6 bases removed from V and 0 bases from J, the gap between germline ends came to 8 bases. The CDR3 DNA sequence: TGTGCCAGCAGAAAGCGTGTGAACACTGAAGCTTTCTTT. Translating it yields CASRKRVNTEAFF.

This clonotype occurred a few times. This chain joins TRBV7-9 and TRBJ1-1; D is perhaps TRBD1 (5 bases). V lost 3 bases and J lost 5, with 19 bases in between. The length of the CDR3 is 16 residues. Germline loops: CDR1 SEHNR, CDR2 FQNEAQ (reference sequence). The CDR3, as DNA: TGTGCCAGCAGCTTGGAGGGAGGGGTTCGGTCGACTGAAGCTTTCTTT. Amino acid sequence: CASSLEGGVRSTEAFF.

The V call is TRBV3-1, the J call TRBJ2-7, with D possibly being TRBD1 (7 bases). Germline assignment: CDR1 LGHDT and CDR2 YNNKEL (reference sequence). V was clipped by 4 bases and J by 8 bases, with 12 bases between them. The CDR3 has 12 amino acids. CDR3 protein: CASSPRGAKQYF. The DNA for the CDR3 is TGTGCCAGCAGCCCCAGGGGGGCGAAGCAGTACTTC.

The chain couples TRBV5-1 to TRBJ1-5, with a tentative D call TRBD1 (5 bases). The CDR3 has 15 amino acids. The V gene lost 5 bases and the J gene lost 1 base, with 13 bases spanning the gap. Germline CDR1 reads SGHRS; CDR2 reads YFSETQ. Here the CDR3 reads CASSPGGISNQPQHF. CDR3 DNA sequence: TGCGCCAGCAGTCCGGGGGGGATCAGCAATCAGCCCCAGCATTTT. The whole variable domain, filled in from reference TRBV5-1 and TRBJ1-5, reads KAGVTQTPRYLIKTRGQQVTLSCSPISGHRSVSWYQQTPGQGLQFLFEYFSETQRNKGNFPGRFSGRQFSNSRSEMNVSTLELGDSALYLCASSPGGISNQPQHFGDGTRLSIL.

This clonotype was picked up many times. The chain couples TRBV15 to TRBJ1-2; no definite D call. Germline V CDR1 and CDR2: LNHNV, YYDKDF (reference sequence). The CDR3 is 13 amino acids. V gave up 3 bases and J gave up 0 bases, with 5 bases separating them. Here the CDR3 reads CATSSRANYGYTF. The CDR3, as DNA: TGTGCCACCAGCAGCCGCGCTAACTATGGCTACACCTTC.

This clonotype occurred a few times. V usage is TRBV6-2 or TRBV6-3 and J usage is TRBJ2-7; D not certain. Trimming removed 6 bases from V and 4 bases from J, with 7 bases in between. CDR3 length equals 11 residues. The germline V gene encodes CDR1 MNHEY and CDR2 SVGEGT. The CDR3 is CASRNLYEQYF. The CDR3 region has the DNA TGTGCCAGCAGGAATTTGTACGAGCAGTACTTC.

This clonotype has a handful of counts. The V gene is TRBV4-2, the J gene TRBJ2-1, with 8 bases that match TRBD2. Trimming took 4 bases from V and 10 from J; bases not matched to a gene: 9. The CDR3 covers 14 residues. Germline lookup yields CDR1 LGHNA and CDR2 YNFKEQ. CDR3 sequence reads: CASSLYGGDGEQFF. The CDR3 coding sequence is TGTGCCAGCAGCCTCTACGGGGGGGATGGCGAGCAGTTCTTC.

The chain links TRBV5-6 to TRBJ1-1; tentatively, D is TRBD1 (6 bases). In germline, CDR1 is SGHDT, CDR2 YYEEEE. This CDR3 spans 15 amino acids. The V and J ends lost 0 bases and 4 bases respectively, with 13 bases between them. The CDR3 reads CASSLGAGAGTEAFF. CDR3 bases: TGTGCCAGCAGCTTGGGGGCAGGGGCTGGCACTGAAGCTTTCTTT.

A few counts support this clonotype. The chain combines TRBV5-1 with TRBJ2-1; the match to TRBD2 covers 9 bases. V lost 3 bases to trimming and J lost 5 bases; unmatched junction nucleotides: 6. This CDR3 region has 15 residues. CDR1 and CDR2 from the germline V gene are SGHRS and YFSETQ. The CDR3 spells CASSWTGTSNNEQFF. The CDR3 nucleotides read TGCGCCAGCAGCTGGACCGGGACTAGCAACAATGAGCAGTTCTTC.

This clonotype was counted only a few times. V gene TRBV18 combines with J gene TRBJ2-7; no reliable D call. This CDR3 has 15 residues. Germline V lookup: CDR1 KGHSH, CDR2 LQKENI. V shed 3 bases and J shed 0 bases, with 12 bases lying between them. The CDR3 bases are TGTGCCAGCTCACCGAGTCCTGATCTCTCCTACGAGCAGTACTTC. Amino acid sequence: CASSPSPDLSYEQYF.

This clonotype was counted between two and nine times. V gene TRBV9 combines with J gene TRBJ1-6; D unresolved. V was cut by 0 bases and J by 6 bases, with 4 bases left in between. Per germline, CDR1 SGDLS and CDR2 YYNGEE. This CDR3 contains 13 residues. The CDR3 DNA sequence: TGTGCCAGCAGCGTAGAGGTTAATTCACCCCTCCACTTT. It codes for CASSVEVNSPLHF.

This clonotype was picked up many times. The CDR3 sequence: CSAYPQSPYEQYF. The CDR3 region has the DNA TGCAGTGCCTACCCACAGTCCCCCTACGAGCAGTACTTC. The chain has TRBV20-1 and TRBJ2-7; no definite D call. The CDR3 is made up of 13 amino acids. V shed 6 bases and J shed 2 bases, with 14 bases lying between them. The germline CDR1 and CDR2 sequences are DFQATT and SNEGSKA (reference sequence).

The gene calls are TRBV12-3 or TRBV12-4 and TRBJ2-1, with 10 bases that match TRBD2. The V and J ends lost 7 bases and 10 bases, in that order; junction bases with no gene match: 10. The CDR3 runs 14 residues. This chain's CDR3 is CASNQRGGRGEQFF. The CDR3 DNA sequence: TGTGCCAGCAACCAGCGGGGGGGCCGGGGAGAGCAGTTCTTC.

The chain carries TRBV7-9 and TRBJ2-1, with D possibly TRBD1 on 6 matching bases. In germline, CDR1 is SEHNR, CDR2 FQNEAQ (reference sequence). Trimming stripped 0 bases from V and 7 bases from J, with 16 bases between. The CDR3 contains 16 residues. The CDR3: CASSLAGQNPVNEQFF. In DNA form, the CDR3 reads TGTGCCAGCAGCTTAGCGGGACAAAACCCCGTGAATGAGCAGTTCTTC.

This clonotype turned up a few times. The chain recombines TRBV2 with TRBJ2-7; either TRBD1 or TRBD2 may supply D (5 bases each). The CDR3 runs to 13 residues. V gave up 9 bases and J gave up 2 bases, with 14 bases separating them. CDR1 SNHLY and CDR2 FYNNEI come from the germline V gene. CDR3 sequence (DNA): TGTGCCAGTACGGGACGGAAAACCTACGAGCAGTACTTC. Protein: CASTGRKTYEQYF.

In its sample, this clonotype was seen once. The chain has TRBV18 and TRBJ2-7; 8 bases are a match to TRBD1. Germline CDR1 reads KGHSH; CDR2 reads LQKENI. V was clipped by 5 bases and J by 4 bases; unmatched bases: 7. The CDR3 has 14 amino acids. CDR3 in DNA: TGTGCCAGCTCAATCGACAGGGGCAAGTACGAGCAGTACTTC. The encoded protein is CASSIDRGKYEQYF.

In this sample, this clonotype turned up a few times. The chain recombines TRBV7-9 with TRBJ2-1, with D perhaps matching TRBD1 (6 bases). Germline V gene lookup returns CDR1 SEHNR and CDR2 FQNEAQ (reference sequence). The CDR3 sequence is 13 residues long. Between the trimmed V and J ends, which lost 6 bases and 10 bases, there was a span of 16 bases. DNA for the CDR3: TGTGCCAGCAGGAAACAGGGCGCTCTCGAGCAGTTCTTC. The encoded protein is CASRKQGALEQFF.

There are a few counts of this clonotype. The genes are TRBV24-1 and TRBJ2-7; D ambiguous. Looked up from germline, CDR1 is KGHDR and CDR2 is SFDVKD. V was trimmed by 11 bases and J by 0 bases, leaving 13 bases between them. The CDR3 runs 13 residues. The CDR3 DNA sequence: TGTGCCATCTCTGATCCCTACTCCTACGAGCAGTACTTC. It is translated as CAISDPYSYEQYF.

V gene TRBV9 combines with J gene TRBJ1-4, with D unclear. Trimming shortened V by 0 bases and J by 5 bases, and 14 bases separated the two germline ends. CDR1 SGDLS and CDR2 YYNGEE come from the germline V gene. CDR3 size: 16 residues. CDR3 loop: CASSVDGGRMNEKLFF. The CDR3 coding sequence is TGTGCCAGCAGCGTAGACGGCGGGAGGATGAATGAAAAACTGTTTTTT. The entire variable domain, with the rest obtained from reference TRBV9 and TRBJ1-4, is as follows: DSGVTQTPKHLITATGQRVTLRCSPRSGDLSVYWYQQSLDQGLQFLIQYYNGEERAKGNILERFSAQQFPDLHSELNLSSLELGDSALYFCASSVDGGRMNEKLFFGSGTQLSVL.

In this sample, this clonotype turned up a few times. The rearrangement links TRBV7-2 to TRBJ2-1; maybe TRBD2 (7 bases). CDR3 length equals 16 residues. Between the trimmed V and J ends, which lost 2 bases and 4 bases, there was a span of 15 bases. Germline CDR1 SGHTA, CDR2 FQGNSA. This CDR3 reads CASSLSGRGAYNEQFF. CDR3 nucleotides: TGTGCCAGCAGCTTAAGTGGGAGGGGGGCATACAATGAGCAGTTCTTC.

This clonotype was seen more than once but under ten times. The chain couples TRBV7-2 to TRBJ2-7, with 7 positions matching TRBD2. Germline V lookup: CDR1 SGHTA, CDR2 FQGNSA. The trim removed 3 bases at V and 4 bases at J, leaving 12 bases unmatched. The CDR3 spans 16 residues. CDR3 sequence: CASSFTDSGGFYEQYF. CDR3 DNA: TGTGCCAGCAGCTTTACCGACTCGGGAGGCTTTTACGAGCAGTACTTC.